This T cell receptor beta chain derives from a study of beta chain features in type 1 diabetes. CD45RO/CCR7/CD25/CD127/CD95/CD27 staining was used to isolate CD4+ naive, central memory, regulatory and stem cell-like memory cells by sorting. The CDR3 covers 10 residues. Germline CDR1 is SQVTM and CDR2 is ANQGSEA. Comments on this clone: Antigen unknown. One end of the junction is discordant with germline, which a read error may explain.

Study-wide points: Insertions at VDJ junctions were less frequent in type 1 diabetes patients. These patients also deleted more nucleotides at the same junctions. In these data, an HLA type influence on TCRB rearrangement remained unresolved.

Of the isolated RNA, all was reverse transcribed, and so the sequenced material was expressed TCRB transcripts. Clones were read by immunoSEQ multiplex PCR, and TCRdb kept only the in-frame ones, dropping some. The sample shows about 230,000 clones, roughly 9.6% of them seen only once. This TCR derives from a woman aged 18-29 years in good health. What was sequenced was naive CD4+ T cells from blood. V and J are TRBV29-1 and TRBJ1-2; D uncertain. The CDR3, as DNA: TGCACCGTTTACAGCGGAGGCTACACCTTC. The encoded protein is CTVYSGGYTF. Filled out from reference TRBV29-1 and TRBJ1-2, the complete variable domain reads SAVISQKPSRDICQRGTSLTIQCQVDSQVTMMFWYRQQPGQSLTLIATANQGSEATYESGFVIDKFPISRPNLTFSTLTVSNMSPEDSSIYLCTVYSGGYTFGSGTRLTVV.